This T cell receptor beta chain appears in the sequencing data of a study of radiation and T cells in renal cell carcinoma. This clone was observed once. Time point denoted: blood 2 weeks post-SBRT. The treatment is: 15 Gy SBRT to primary tumor, nephrectomy 4 weeks later. Sequenced by immunoSEQ multiplex PCR; TCRdb stores in-frame clones only, minus some. The sample has about 26,000 clones; approximately 81% are singletons. Per the germline V gene, CDR1 is SGHRS and CDR2 is YFSETQ. The CDR3 sequence is 14 residues long. J gave up 7 bases and V 1 base, and 6 bases lay outside the gene matches. The chain uses TRBV5-1 and TRBJ1-1, with 8 positions matching TRBD1. This clonotype was sampled from a man aged 55 to 70 with renal cell carcinoma. The starting material was blood, obtained from a patient whose treatment included radiotherapy and nephrectomy. The CDR3 spells CASSLSTGDDEAFF. The CDR3 region has the DNA TGCGCCAGCAGCTTGTCGACAGGGGATGATGAAGCTTTCTTT.